The clone carrying this T cell receptor (beta chain) occurred a few times. The CDR3 has 14 residues. CDR1 and CDR2 (germline): LGHDT, YNNKEL (reference sequence). The trim removed 4 bases at V and 4 bases at J, leaving 3 bases unmatched. The entry originates in a study of identical twins. MiXCR, run by TCRdb on the 5' RACE reads, gives a single entry per CDR3 protein. The table shows around 340,000 distinct CDR3 sequences, with around 12% occurring only once. The data also belong to a second study, concerning yellow fever vaccine responses in identical twins.

This TCR was sampled from a woman between 18 and 30 years old in good health. J is TRBJ2-5 and V is TRBV3-1, with TRBD1 matching 10 bases. Sequencing was carried out using CD8+ T cells sorted from blood. CDR3 nucleotides: TGTGCCAGCAGCCGGGGACAGGGGTTAGAGACCCAGTACTTC. Translating it yields CASSRGQGLETQYF.